The 24 T cell receptor beta chains below were found in one sample sequenced in a study of OX40 agonist ivuxolimab in advanced cancers. The repertoire was sequenced with immunoSEQ multiplex PCR; TCRdb's copy has only in-frame clones and lacks some. The sample records some 63,000 clones, approximately 92% being singletons. The specimen comprised CD4+ or CD8+ T cells sorted from blood, sampled in a trial of the OX40 agonist ivuxolimab. The receptor set was obtained from an adult with an advanced solid tumor such as melanoma, head and neck, liver or kidney cancer.

This clone was counted a single time. J is TRBJ2-7 and V is TRBV5-1; no clear D gene. This CDR3 has 13 residues. Trimming cost V 4 bases and J 4 bases, with 12 bases left between them. The germline V gene has CDR1 SGHRS and CDR2 YFSETQ. This CDR3 is CASSLAPGYEQYF. Written as DNA, the CDR3 is TGCGCCAGCAGCCTGGCCCCCGGGTACGAGCAGTACTTC.

The CDR3 spells CASSVEAGHSYNEQFF. CDR3 coding DNA: TGTGCCAGCAGCGTAGAGGCGGGACACTCCTACAATGAGCAGTTCTTC. This rearrangement joins TRBV9 to TRBJ2-1; D may match TRBD1 or TRBD2 (6 bases each). The CDR3 spans 16 residues. The V gene's germline CDR1 is SGDLS and CDR2 YYNGEE. The V end lost 0 bases, the J end lost 0 bases, and 10 bases lay between the germline ends. Filled out from reference TRBV9 and TRBJ2-1, the complete variable domain reads DSGVTQTPKHLITATGQRVTLRCSPRSGDLSVYWYQQSLDQGLQFLIQYYNGEERAKGNILERFSAQQFPDLHSELNLSSLELGDSALYFCASSVEAGHSYNEQFFGPGTRLTVL.

The chain employs TRBV28 and TRBJ1-2, with a possible D match to TRBD1 (5 bases). The CDR3 has 10 residues. V lost 11 bases and J lost 4, with 8 bases in between. The V gene's germline CDR1 is MDHEN and CDR2 SYDVKM. The CDR3 loop is CASRGYGYTF. DNA of the CDR3: TGTGCCTCAAGGGGCTATGGCTACACCTTC.

The chain is built from TRBV11-3 and TRBJ2-1; 10 bases line up with TRBD2. CDR3 length: 15 residues. Unmatched junction bases numbered 4, after V lost 0 bases and J lost 8 bases. The germline V gene has CDR1 SGHNT and CDR2 YENEEA. The chain's CDR3 is CASSLEAGGLDEQFF. The CDR3 DNA is TGTGCCAGCAGCTTAGAAGCGGGAGGGCTGGATGAGCAGTTCTTC.

V and J are TRBV5-6 and TRBJ1-3, with no clear D. The V and J ends lost 2 bases and 4 bases respectively, with 4 bases between them. CDR3 length: 12 amino acids. Per the germline V gene, CDR1 is SGHDT and CDR2 is YYEEEE. This CDR3 is CASSFRGNTIYF. CDR3 in DNA: TGTGCCAGCAGCTTCCGAGGAAACACCATATATTTT.

CDR3 sequence (DNA): TGTGCCAGCAGCCCTCTAGCGACCTACGAGCAGTACTTC. Translation: CASSPLATYEQYF. The chain joins TRBV6-6 to TRBJ2-7; possibly TRBD2 for D (6 bases). This CDR3 has 13 residues. CDR1 and CDR2 from the germline V gene are MNHNY and SVGAGI (reference sequence). Trimming took off 6 bases at V and 2 bases at J, with 11 bases between the two ends.

The chain links TRBV21-1 to TRBJ2-7; TRBD1 is the table's D call, not checked against the DNA. TRBV21-1 represents a pseudogene. The CDR3 runs to 17 residues. The CDR3 sequence is CASSKQAPGQGAHEQYF. CDR3 bases: TGTGCCAGCAGCAAACAGGCACCGGGACAGGGGGCCCACGAGCAGTACTTC.

J is TRBJ2-3 and V is TRBV19, with D hard to call. The ends were cut back, 5 bases at V and 5 bases at J, with 14 bases in the middle. Germline CDR1 reads LNHDA; CDR2 reads SQIVND (reference sequence). The CDR3 runs to 14 residues. This CDR3 reads CASSQPGIRDTQYF. CDR3 sequence (DNA): TGTGCCAGTAGTCAGCCTGGGATACGAGATACGCAGTATTTT.

V usage is TRBV7-3 and J usage is TRBJ2-7; D is possibly TRBD1 (5 bases). CDR1 is SGHTA and CDR2 is FQGTGA in the germline V gene. V was pared by 2 bases and J by 6 bases, with 14 bases between. The CDR3 consists of 14 residues. In DNA, the CDR3 is TGTGCCAGCAGCTTAGGGTTGGGGCTAAGCGAGCAGTACTTC. Encoded protein: CASSLGLGLSEQYF.

In DNA, the CDR3 is TGCGCCAGCAGGGCCAAACACCGGGCTAGCGGGGGGGACACAGATACGCAGTATTTT. Its protein product is CASRAKHRASGGDTDTQYF. This chain uses TRBV5-1 with TRBJ2-3, with TRBD2 identical over 12 bases. The CDR3 sequence is 19 residues long. Germline V lookup: CDR1 SGHRS, CDR2 YFSETQ. V lost 5 bases to trimming and J lost 2 bases; unmatched junction nucleotides: 15.

The rearrangement uses TRBV2 and TRBJ1-2; TRBD1 matches at 11 bases. Trimming at V came to 10 bases and at J to 6 bases, leaving 16 bases not matched to a gene. Germline assignment: CDR1 SNHLY and CDR2 FYNNEI. CDR3 length equals 16 residues. CDR3 coding DNA: TGTGCCACTACCTACTCACGGGACAGGGGGATGGATGGCTACACCTTC. Translation: CATTYSRDRGMDGYTF.

This sequence joins TRBV11-2 and TRBJ1-1; 8 nucleotides agree with TRBD1. The V segment lost 5 bases and the J segment 1 base; nucleotides outside the gene matches: 6. The CDR3 covers 15 residues. Germline CDR1 reads SGHAT; CDR2 reads FQNNGV. The CDR3 DNA is TGTGCCAGCAGCAGAACAGGGGGAAGGAACACTGAAGCTTTCTTT. This encodes CASSRTGGRNTEAFF. The full variable domain, its missing parts supplied by reference TRBV11-2 and TRBJ1-1, is EAGVAQSPRYKIIEKRQSVAFWCNPISGHATLYWYQQILGQGPKLLIQFQNNGVVDDSQLPKDRFSAERLKGVDSTLKIQPAKLEDSAVYLCASSRTGGRNTEAFFGQGTRLTVV.

In its sample, this clone was seen a few times. This chain joins TRBV6-1 and TRBJ2-2; no clear D gene. The ends were cut back, 8 bases at V and 3 bases at J, with 10 bases in the middle. The CDR3 covers 13 residues. Germline V gene lookup returns CDR1 MNHNS and CDR2 SASEGT. The CDR3 nucleotides are TGTGCCAGCTCTGAAGGATACACCGGGGAGCTGTTTTTT. Protein product: CASSEGYTGELFF.

This chain joins TRBV27 and TRBJ1-1; D remains unclear. The CDR3 contains 19 residues. CDR1 and CDR2 (germline): MNHEY, SMNVEV (reference sequence). V lost 5 bases, J lost 4 bases, and 29 bases lay in between. DNA of the CDR3: TGTGCCAGCAGTCTCCGACCCGCGGGCGCGGGCGGTGTTGGCACTGAAGCTTTCTTT. Translating it yields CASSLRPAGAGGVGTEAFF.

This rearrangement joins TRBV2 to TRBJ2-7, with 7 bases that match TRBD1. The trim removed 8 bases at V and 2 bases at J, leaving 9 bases unmatched. This CDR3 contains 14 residues. Germline CDR1 is SNHLY and CDR2 is FYNNEI. Here the CDR3 reads CASPSNRGTYEQYF. CDR3 nucleotides: TGTGCCAGCCCATCAAACAGGGGTACCTACGAGCAGTACTTC.

The chain has TRBV5-6 and TRBJ2-5, with D perhaps TRBD2 (6 bases). Trimming shortened V by 6 bases and J by 0 bases, and 15 bases separated the two germline ends. Germline V gene sequence: CDR1 SGHDT, CDR2 YYEEEE. The CDR3 covers 15 residues. In DNA, the CDR3 is TGTGCCAGCACCTCCGGGGGTATGTACCAAGAGACCCAGTACTTC. This translates into CASTSGGMYQETQYF.

This chain uses TRBV7-9 with TRBJ2-7; D is ambiguous. The CDR3 has 14 amino acids. Germline V CDR1 and CDR2: SEHNR, FQNEAQ (reference sequence). Trimming shortened V by 4 bases and J by 0 bases, and 10 bases separated the two germline ends. CDR3 in amino acids: CASSSPQVSYEQYF. CDR3 sequence (DNA): TGTGCCAGCAGCTCCCCCCAGGTCTCCTACGAGCAGTACTTC.

The chain combines TRBV5-1 with TRBJ1-3; TRBD1 matches 8 bases. The trim removed 7 bases at V and 3 bases at J, leaving 6 bases unmatched. Germline V gene lookup returns CDR1 SGHRS and CDR2 YFSETQ. This CDR3 is built from 14 residues. For the CDR3, the DNA is TGCGCCAGCGCTGACAGGGGCTTTGGAAACACCATATATTTT. It specifies CASADRGFGNTIYF.

In regard to this clone: Other DNA sequences from this sample encode an identical CDR3 as well. CDR3 sequence (DNA): TGTGCCAGCAGCTTTCCGTCCTACGAGCAGTACTTC. The encoded protein is CASSFPSYEQYF. The chain joins TRBV7-9 to TRBJ2-7; D gene ambiguous. Trimming shortened V by 3 bases and J by 1 base, and 4 bases separated the two germline ends. Germline V CDR1 and CDR2: SEHNR, FQNEAQ (reference sequence). This CDR3 contains 12 residues.

The chain links TRBV7-9 to TRBJ2-7; D not resolved. CDR1 SEHNR and CDR2 FQNEAQ come from the germline V gene (reference sequence). The CDR3 is 12 amino acids. V lost 1 base, J lost 2 bases, and 3 bases lay in between. CDR3 loop: CASSLEPYEQYF. CDR3 nucleotide sequence: TGTGCCAGCAGCTTAGAACCCTACGAGCAGTACTTC.

V usage is TRBV5-3 and J usage is TRBJ2-1, with D perhaps being TRBD1 or TRBD2 (8 bases each). TRBV5-3 is placed among ORFs of uncertain function. CDR3 size: 20 residues. V was clipped by 3 bases and J by 7 bases, with 32 bases between them. The CDR3 sequence: CARSCPGQEAGGGLRNEQFF. Written as DNA, the CDR3 is TGTGCCAGAAGCTGTCCGGGACAGGAGGCTGGCGGGGGGTTAAGGAATGAGCAGTTCTTC.

This chain uses TRBV27 with TRBJ2-1; tentative D call: TRBD2 (5 bases). CDR3 length: 14 amino acids. Germline loops: CDR1 MNHEY, CDR2 SMNVEV (reference sequence). Trimming cost V 5 bases and J 6 bases, with 14 bases left between them. The CDR3, as DNA: TGTGCCAGCAGTCGGACCCCCGCGGGCAATGAGCAGTTCTTC. Translating gives CASSRTPAGNEQFF.

This chain joins TRBV7-6 and TRBJ2-1; 10 bases map to TRBD2. The CDR3 spans 15 residues. V shed 4 bases and J 4 bases; nucleotides not matched to a gene: 4. Germline CDR1 SGHVS, CDR2 FNYEAQ. The CDR3, as DNA: TGTGCCAGCAGCTACGAGACTAGCGGGTACAATGAGCAGTTCTTC. It encodes CASSYETSGYNEQFF.

The V and J genes are TRBV6-6 and TRBJ2-3; 8 nucleotides match TRBD2. The CDR3 consists of 14 residues. J was trimmed by 5 bases and V by 7 bases; bases with no gene match: 8. CDR1 is MNHNY and CDR2 is SVGAGI in the germline V gene (reference sequence). CDR3 region: CASIGRGLVDTQYF. The CDR3 region has the DNA TGTGCCAGCATTGGCCGGGGACTAGTAGATACGCAGTATTTT.